This T cell receptor (beta chain) was sequenced for a study of CD8 T cells in Susac syndrome. With regard to this clonotype: Its antigen is unidentified.

CDR1 is DFQATT and CDR2 is SNEGSKA in the germline V gene (reference sequence). The CDR3 is made up of 16 amino acids. The trim removed 3 bases at V and 7 bases at J, leaving 13 bases unmatched. TCR beta sequencing was performed on blood CD8+ and CD4+ T cells. The CD8+ and CD4+ T cells were negatively isolated, with the TEMRA cells enriched by FACS. Roughly 0.45 to 1 ug RNA was reverse transcribed with random hexamers. Across 54 Vbeta and 13 Jbeta, immunoSEQ multiplex PCR amplified TCR beta CDR3. TCRdb recomputed calls from the immunoSEQ multiplex PCR reads with MiXCR, one row per CDR3 protein. The sample includes 150,000 to 200,000 distinct CDR3 sequences, roughly 94% of them seen just once. Study results and caveats: As the study acknowledged, the number of individuals who were part of its TCR sequencing and HLA analysis was relatively small.

The sample comprised CD4+ T cells from PBMCs. This clonotype originated in a human donor in good health. The rearrangement uses TRBV20-1 and TRBJ2-2; TRBD2 matches 8 bases. The CDR3 reads CSARREAGVLSGELFF. CDR3 nucleotides: TGCAGTGCTAGGCGAGAAGCGGGAGTACTGAGCGGGGAGCTGTTTTTT.